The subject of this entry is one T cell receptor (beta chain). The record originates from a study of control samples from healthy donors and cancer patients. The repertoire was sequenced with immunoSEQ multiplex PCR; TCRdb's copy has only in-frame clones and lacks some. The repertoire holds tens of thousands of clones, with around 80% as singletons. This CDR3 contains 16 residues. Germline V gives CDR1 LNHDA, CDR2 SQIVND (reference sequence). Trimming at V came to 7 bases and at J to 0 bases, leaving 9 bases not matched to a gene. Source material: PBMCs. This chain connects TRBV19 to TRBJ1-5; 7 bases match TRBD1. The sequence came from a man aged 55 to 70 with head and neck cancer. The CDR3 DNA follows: TGTGCCAGTACCCCGAAAGGGGGCTATAGCAATCAGCCCCAGCATTTT. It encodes CASTPKGGYSNQPQHF.